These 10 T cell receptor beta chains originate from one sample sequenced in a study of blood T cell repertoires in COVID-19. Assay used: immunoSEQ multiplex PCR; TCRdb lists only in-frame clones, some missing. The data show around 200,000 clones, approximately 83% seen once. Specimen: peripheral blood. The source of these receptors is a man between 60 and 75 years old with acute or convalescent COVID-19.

CDR3 in amino acids: CASSLGGAWQFF. The CDR3 nucleotides are TGTGCCAGCAGCTTAGGGGGCGCTTGGCAGTTCTTC. The chain has TRBV7-8 and TRBJ2-1, with D possibly TRBD1 on 5 matching bases. The CDR3 spans 12 residues. Germline V lookup: CDR1 SGHVS, CDR2 FQNEAQ. V lost 1 base to trimming and J lost 12 bases, with 10 bases between them.

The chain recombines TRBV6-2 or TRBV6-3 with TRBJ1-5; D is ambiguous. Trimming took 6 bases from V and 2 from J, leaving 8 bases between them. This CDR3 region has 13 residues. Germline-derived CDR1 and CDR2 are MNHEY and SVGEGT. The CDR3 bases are TGTGCCAGCAGCTTGCGTGGCAATCAGCCCCAGCATTTT. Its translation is CASSLRGNQPQHF.

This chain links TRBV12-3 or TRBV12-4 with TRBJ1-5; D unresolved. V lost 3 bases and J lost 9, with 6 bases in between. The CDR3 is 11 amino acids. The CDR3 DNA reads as TGTGCCAGCAGTTTGTCCGGGCCCCAGCATTTT. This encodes CASSLSGPQHF.

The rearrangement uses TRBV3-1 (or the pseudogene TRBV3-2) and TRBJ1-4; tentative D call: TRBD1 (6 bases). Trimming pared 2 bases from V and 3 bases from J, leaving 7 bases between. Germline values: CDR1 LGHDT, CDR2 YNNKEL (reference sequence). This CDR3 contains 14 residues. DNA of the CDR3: TGTGCCAGCAGCCAAAGGACAGCTAATGAAAAACTGTTTTTT. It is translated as CASSQRTANEKLFF.

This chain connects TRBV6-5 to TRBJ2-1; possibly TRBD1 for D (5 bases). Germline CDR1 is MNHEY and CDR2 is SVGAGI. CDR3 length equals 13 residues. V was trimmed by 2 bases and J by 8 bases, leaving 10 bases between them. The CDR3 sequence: CASSYIGAHEQFF. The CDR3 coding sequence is TGTGCCAGCAGTTACATAGGGGCCCATGAGCAGTTCTTC.

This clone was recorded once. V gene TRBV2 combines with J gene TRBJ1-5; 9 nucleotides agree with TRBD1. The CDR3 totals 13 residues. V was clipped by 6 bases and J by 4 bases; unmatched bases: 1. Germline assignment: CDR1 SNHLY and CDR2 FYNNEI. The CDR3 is CASRGTGNQPQHF. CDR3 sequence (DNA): TGTGCCAGCAGGGGGACAGGGAATCAGCCCCAGCATTTT.

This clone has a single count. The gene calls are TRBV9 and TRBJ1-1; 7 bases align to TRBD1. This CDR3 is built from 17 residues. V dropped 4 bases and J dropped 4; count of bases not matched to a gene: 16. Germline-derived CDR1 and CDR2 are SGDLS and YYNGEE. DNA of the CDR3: TGTGCCAGCAGCCCCCGACAGGGCGCGGGGCCGGGCACTGAAGCTTTCTTT. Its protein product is CASSPRQGAGPGTEAFF.

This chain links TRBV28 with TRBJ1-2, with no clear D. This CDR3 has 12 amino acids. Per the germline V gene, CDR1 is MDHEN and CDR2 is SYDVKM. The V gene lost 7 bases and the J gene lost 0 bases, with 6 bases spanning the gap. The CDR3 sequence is CASKLANYGYTF. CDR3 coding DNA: TGTGCCAGCAAACTAGCTAACTATGGCTACACCTTC.

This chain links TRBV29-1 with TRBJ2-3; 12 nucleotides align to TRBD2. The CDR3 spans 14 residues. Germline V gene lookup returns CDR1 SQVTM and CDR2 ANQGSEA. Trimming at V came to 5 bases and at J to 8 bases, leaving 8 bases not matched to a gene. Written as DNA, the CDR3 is TGCAGCGTTCTAGCGGGAGGGATGGTTGGTACGCAGTATTTT. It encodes CSVLAGGMVGTQYF.

DNA for the CDR3: TGTGCCACCCAAACGGGACTCTCCTACGAGCAGTACTTC. Its translation: CATQTGLSYEQYF. The chain links TRBV2 to TRBJ2-7; tentatively, D is TRBD2 (6 bases). CDR1 SNHLY and CDR2 FYNNEI come from the germline V gene. Trimming cost V 10 bases and J 0 bases, with 13 bases left between them. CDR3 length equals 13 residues.